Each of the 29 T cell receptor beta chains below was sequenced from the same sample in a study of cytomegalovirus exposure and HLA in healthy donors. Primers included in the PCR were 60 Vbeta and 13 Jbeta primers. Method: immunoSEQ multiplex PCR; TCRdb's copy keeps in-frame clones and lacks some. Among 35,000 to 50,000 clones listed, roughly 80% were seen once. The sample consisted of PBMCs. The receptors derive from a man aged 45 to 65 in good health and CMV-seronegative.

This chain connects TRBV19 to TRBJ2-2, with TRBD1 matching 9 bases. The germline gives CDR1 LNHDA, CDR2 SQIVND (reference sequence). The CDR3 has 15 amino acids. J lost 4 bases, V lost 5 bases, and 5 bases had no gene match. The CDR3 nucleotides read TGTGCCAGTAGTGCCCGACAGGGGGTCACCGGGGAGCTGTTTTTT. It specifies CASSARQGVTGELFF. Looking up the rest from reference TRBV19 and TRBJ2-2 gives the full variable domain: DGGITQSPKYLFRKEGQNVTLSCEQNLNHDAMYWYRQDPGQGLRLIYYSQIVNDFQKGDIAEGYSVSREKKESFPLTVTSAQKNPTAFYLCASSARQGVTGELFFGEGSRLTVL.

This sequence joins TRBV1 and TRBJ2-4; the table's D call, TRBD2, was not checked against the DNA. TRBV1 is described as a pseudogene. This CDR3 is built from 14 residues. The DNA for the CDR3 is TGCACCAGCAGCCAAGCGCGTCTACTAGCGGGAGAGTGCTTC. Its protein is CTSSQARLLAGECF.

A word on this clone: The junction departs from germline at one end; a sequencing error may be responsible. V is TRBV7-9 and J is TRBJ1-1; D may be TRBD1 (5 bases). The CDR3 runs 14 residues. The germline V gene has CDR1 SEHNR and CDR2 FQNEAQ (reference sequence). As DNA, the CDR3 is TGTTCCAGCACTTCACAGGCTACGAACACTGAAGCTTTCTTT. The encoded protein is CSSTSQATNTEAFF. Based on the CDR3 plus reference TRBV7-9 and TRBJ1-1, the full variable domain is DTGVSQNPRHKITKRGQNVTFRCDPISEHNRLYWYRQTLGQGPEFLTYFQNEAQLEKSRLLSDRFSAERPKGSFSTLEIQRTEQGDSAMYLCSSTSQATNTEAFFGQGTRLTVV.

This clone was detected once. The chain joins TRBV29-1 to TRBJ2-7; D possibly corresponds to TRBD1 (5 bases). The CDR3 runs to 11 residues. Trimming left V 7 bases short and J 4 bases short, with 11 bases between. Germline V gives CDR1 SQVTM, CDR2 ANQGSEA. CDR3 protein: CSGVKGYEQYF. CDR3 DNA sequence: TGCAGCGGCGTGAAGGGGTACGAGCAGTACTTC.

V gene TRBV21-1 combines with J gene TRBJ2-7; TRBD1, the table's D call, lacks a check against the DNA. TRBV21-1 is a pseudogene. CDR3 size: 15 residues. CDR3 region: CASSPGTVNSYEQYF. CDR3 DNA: TGTGCCAGCAGCCCCGGGACAGTTAACTCCTACGAGCAGTACTTC.

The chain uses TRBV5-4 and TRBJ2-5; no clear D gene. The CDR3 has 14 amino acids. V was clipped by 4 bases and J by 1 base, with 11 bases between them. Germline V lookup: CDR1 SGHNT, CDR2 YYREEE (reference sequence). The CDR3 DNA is TGTGCCAGCAGCGGAGACGGAATCCAAGAGACCCAGTACTTC. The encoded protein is CASSGDGIQETQYF.

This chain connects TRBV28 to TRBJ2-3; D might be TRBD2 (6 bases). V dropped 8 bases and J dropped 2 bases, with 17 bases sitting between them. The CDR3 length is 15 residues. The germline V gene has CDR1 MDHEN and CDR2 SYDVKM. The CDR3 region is CASGSLTRTTDTQYF. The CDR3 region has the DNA TGTGCCAGCGGAAGTTTGACTAGGACCACAGATACGCAGTATTTT.

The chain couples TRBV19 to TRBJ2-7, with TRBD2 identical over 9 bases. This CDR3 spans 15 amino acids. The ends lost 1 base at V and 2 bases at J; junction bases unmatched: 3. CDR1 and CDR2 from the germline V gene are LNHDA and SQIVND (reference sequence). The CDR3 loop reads CASSIVLAGTYEQYF. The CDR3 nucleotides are TGTGCCAGTAGTATAGTCCTAGCGGGGACCTACGAGCAGTACTTC.

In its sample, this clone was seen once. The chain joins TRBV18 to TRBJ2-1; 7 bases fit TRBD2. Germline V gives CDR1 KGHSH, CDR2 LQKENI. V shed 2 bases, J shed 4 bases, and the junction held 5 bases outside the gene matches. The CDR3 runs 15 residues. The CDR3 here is CASSPMTGGYNEQFF. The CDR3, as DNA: TGTGCCAGCTCACCAATGACGGGAGGTTACAATGAGCAGTTCTTC.

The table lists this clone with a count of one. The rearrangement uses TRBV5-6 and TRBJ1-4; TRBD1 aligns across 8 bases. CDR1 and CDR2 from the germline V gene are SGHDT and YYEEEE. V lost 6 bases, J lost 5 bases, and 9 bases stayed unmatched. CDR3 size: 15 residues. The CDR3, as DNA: TGTGCCAGCACAGGGGGCGGAAAAAGGAATGAAAAACTGTTTTTT. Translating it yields CASTGGGKRNEKLFF.

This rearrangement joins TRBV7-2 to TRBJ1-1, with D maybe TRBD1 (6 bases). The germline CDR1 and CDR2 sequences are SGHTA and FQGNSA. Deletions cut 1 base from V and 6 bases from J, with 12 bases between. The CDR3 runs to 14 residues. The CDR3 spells CASSLVRGRAEAFF. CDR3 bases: TGTGCCAGCAGCTTAGTCAGGGGTCGGGCTGAAGCTTTCTTT.

The CDR3 nucleotides read TGTGCCAGCAGTTCACGACTCGGGAGTGGAACTGAAGCTTTCTTT. Amino acid sequence: CASSSRLGSGTEAFF. This chain links TRBV11-2 with TRBJ1-1; D not resolved. Germline V gene lookup returns CDR1 SGHAT and CDR2 FQNNGV. CDR3 length: 15 residues. Trimming removed 6 bases at V and 5 bases at J, with 19 bases between.

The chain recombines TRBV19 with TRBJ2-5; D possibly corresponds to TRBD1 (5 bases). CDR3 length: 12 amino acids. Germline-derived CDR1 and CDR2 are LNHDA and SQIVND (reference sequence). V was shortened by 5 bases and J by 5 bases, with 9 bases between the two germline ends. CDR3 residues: CASSLGQETQYF. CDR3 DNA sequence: TGTGCCAGTAGTCTGGGGCAGGAGACCCAGTACTTC.

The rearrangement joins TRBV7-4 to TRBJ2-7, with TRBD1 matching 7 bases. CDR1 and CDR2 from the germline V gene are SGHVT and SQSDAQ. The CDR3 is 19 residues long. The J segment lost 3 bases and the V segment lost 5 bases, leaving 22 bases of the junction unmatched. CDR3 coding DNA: TGTGCCAGCAGCCAGCCAAGGCCGGGACAGATCTACTGTTTCTACGAGCAGTACTTC. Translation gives CASSQPRPGQIYCFYEQYF.

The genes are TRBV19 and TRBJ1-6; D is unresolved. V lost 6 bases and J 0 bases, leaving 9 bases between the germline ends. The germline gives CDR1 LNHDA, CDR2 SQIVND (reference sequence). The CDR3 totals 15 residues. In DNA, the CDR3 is TGTGCCAGTAGACCAAAGAGCTCCTATAATTCACCCCTCCACTTT. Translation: CASRPKSSYNSPLHF.

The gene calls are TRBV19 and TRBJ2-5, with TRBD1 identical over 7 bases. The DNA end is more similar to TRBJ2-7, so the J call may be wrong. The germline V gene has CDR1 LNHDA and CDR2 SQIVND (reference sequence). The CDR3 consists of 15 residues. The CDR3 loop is CASSAVLGQPYEQYF. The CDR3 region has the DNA TGTGCCAGTAGTGCTGTCTTGGGACAGCCCTACGAGCAGTACTTC.

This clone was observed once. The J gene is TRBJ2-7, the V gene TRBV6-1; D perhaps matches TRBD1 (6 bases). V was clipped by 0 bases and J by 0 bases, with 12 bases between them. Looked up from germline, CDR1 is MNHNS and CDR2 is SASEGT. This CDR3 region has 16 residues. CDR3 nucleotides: TGTGCCAGCAGTGAAGCGCTAGGGGGAATCTCCTACGAGCAGTACTTC. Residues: CASSEALGGISYEQYF.

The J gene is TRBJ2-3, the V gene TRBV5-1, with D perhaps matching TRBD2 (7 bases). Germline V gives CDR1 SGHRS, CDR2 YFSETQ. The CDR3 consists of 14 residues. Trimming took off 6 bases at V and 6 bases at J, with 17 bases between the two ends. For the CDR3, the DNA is TGCGCCAGCAAGGGGGGGCTCCCGGGGGATACGCAGTATTTT. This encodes CASKGGLPGDTQYF.

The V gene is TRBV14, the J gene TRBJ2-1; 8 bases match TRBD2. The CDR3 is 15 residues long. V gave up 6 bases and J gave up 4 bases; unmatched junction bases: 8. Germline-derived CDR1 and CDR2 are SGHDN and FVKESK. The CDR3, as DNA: TGTGCCAGCAGGCGCACTAGCGGCTCTTACAATGAGCAGTTCTTC. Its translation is CASRRTSGSYNEQFF.

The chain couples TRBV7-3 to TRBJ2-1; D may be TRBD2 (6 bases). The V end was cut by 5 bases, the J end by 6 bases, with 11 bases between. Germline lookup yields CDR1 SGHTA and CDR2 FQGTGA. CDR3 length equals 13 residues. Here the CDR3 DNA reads TGTGCCAGCAGCGGCGGGGAGTCCAATGAGCAGTTCTTC. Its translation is CASSGGESNEQFF.

Written as DNA, the CDR3 is TGCGCCAGCGGACTTTCCCAGTACAATGAGCAGTTCTTC. Protein: CASGLSQYNEQFF. V is TRBV5-1 and J is TRBJ2-1, with D possibly TRBD2 on 5 matching bases. V lost 7 bases and J lost 4, with 12 bases in between. CDR3 size: 13 residues. Germline loops: CDR1 SGHRS, CDR2 YFSETQ.

CDR3 DNA sequence: TGTGCCAGCAGCTTCGGACAGAATTATGGCTACACCTTC. Its translation is CASSFGQNYGYTF. This chain connects TRBV7-2 to TRBJ1-2, with D maybe TRBD1 (6 bases). The CDR3 contains 13 residues. V lost 3 bases, J lost 5 bases, and 10 bases lay in between. Germline V CDR1 and CDR2: SGHTA, FQGNSA.

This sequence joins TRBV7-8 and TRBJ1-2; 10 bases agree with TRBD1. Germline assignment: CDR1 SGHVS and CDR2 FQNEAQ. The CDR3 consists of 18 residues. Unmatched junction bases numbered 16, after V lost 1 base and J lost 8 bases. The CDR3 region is CASSLVPRRDRGSGGYTF. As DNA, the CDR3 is TGTGCCAGCAGCTTAGTCCCTAGACGGGACAGGGGATCAGGAGGCTACACCTTC.

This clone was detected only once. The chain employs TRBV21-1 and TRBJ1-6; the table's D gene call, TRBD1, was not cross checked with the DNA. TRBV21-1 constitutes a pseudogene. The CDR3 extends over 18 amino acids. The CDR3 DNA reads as TGTGCCAGCAGCAAAGGGGGTCGAGGGGACAGCGAGAATTCACCCCTCCACTTT. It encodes CASSKGGRGDSENSPLHF.

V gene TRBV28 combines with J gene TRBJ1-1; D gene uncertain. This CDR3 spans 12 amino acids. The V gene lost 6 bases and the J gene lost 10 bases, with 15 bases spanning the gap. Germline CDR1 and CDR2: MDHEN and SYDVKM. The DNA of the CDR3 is TGTGCCAGCAGCCGGACCGGGCGGGGAGCTTTCTTT. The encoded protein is CASSRTGRGAFF.

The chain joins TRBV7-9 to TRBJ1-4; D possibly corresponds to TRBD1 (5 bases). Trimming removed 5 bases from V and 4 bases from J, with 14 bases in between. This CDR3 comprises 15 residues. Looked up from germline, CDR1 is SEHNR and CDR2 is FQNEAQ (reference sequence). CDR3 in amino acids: CASSPGASLNEKLFF. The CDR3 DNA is TGTGCCAGCAGCCCTGGGGCGAGTCTTAATGAAAAACTGTTTTTT.

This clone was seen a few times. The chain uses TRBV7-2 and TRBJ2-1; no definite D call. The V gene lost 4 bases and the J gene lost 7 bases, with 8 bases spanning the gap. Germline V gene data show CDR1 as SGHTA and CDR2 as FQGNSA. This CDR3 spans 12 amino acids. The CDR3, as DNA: TGTGCCAGCAGCTCCTACGTGAATGAGCAGTTCTTC. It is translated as CASSSYVNEQFF. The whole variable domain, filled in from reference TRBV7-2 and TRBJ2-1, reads GAGVSQSPSNKVTEKGKDVELRCDPISGHTALYWYRQSLGQGLEFLIYFQGNSAPDKSGLPSDRFSAERTGGSVSTLTIQRTQQEDSAVYLCASSSYVNEQFFGPGTRLTVL.

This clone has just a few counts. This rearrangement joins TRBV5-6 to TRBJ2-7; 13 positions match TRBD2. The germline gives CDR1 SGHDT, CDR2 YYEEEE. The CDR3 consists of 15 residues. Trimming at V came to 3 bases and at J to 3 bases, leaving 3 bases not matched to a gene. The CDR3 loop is CASSSGLAGVYEQYF. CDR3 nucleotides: TGTGCCAGCAGCTCCGGACTAGCGGGAGTCTACGAGCAGTACTTC. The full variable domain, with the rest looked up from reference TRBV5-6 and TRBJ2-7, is DAGVTQSPTHLIKTRGQQVTLRCSPKSGHDTVSWYQQALGQGPQFIFQYYEEEERQRGNFPDRFSGHQFPNYSSELNVNALLLGDSALYLCASSSGLAGVYEQYFGPGTRLTVT.

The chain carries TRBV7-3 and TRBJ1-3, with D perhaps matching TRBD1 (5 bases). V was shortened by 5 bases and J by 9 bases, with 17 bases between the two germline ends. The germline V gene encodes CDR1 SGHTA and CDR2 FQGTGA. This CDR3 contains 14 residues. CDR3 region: CASSQTAQSSTIYF. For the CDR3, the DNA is TGTGCCAGCAGCCAGACAGCACAATCAAGCACCATATATTTT.